Following are 5 T cell receptor beta chains from one sample sequenced in a study of shared clonotypes between healthy human individuals. TCRdb's copy holds only in-frame clones and misses some; the assay was immunoSEQ multiplex PCR. This sample has about 2.4 million clones; over 85% occur once, and the top ten carry about 0.38%. Sequencing was carried out using naive CD4+ T cells from PBMCs. Noted subset: CD45RA+ positively selected. These receptors were obtained from a man younger than 35 in good health. Some clones in this sample may be carry-over from other donors' samples.

The chain carries TRBV5-5 and TRBJ1-2; 9 bases are shared with TRBD1. With 2 bases clipped from V and 7 bases from J, the junction kept 6 bases outside the gene matches. The germline V gene encodes CDR1 SGHKS and CDR2 YYEKEE (reference sequence). The CDR3 totals 14 residues. Written as DNA, the CDR3 is TGTGCCAGCAGCTTTAAACAGGGGGCGCTTGGCTACACCTTC. Translating gives CASSFKQGALGYTF.

This chain joins TRBV6-5 and TRBJ2-6, with D possibly being TRBD1 (6 bases). Germline assignment: CDR1 MNHEY and CDR2 SVGAGI. Deletions cut 0 bases from V and 6 bases from J, with 9 bases between. This CDR3 comprises 15 residues. This CDR3 is CASSYSPGEANVLTF. CDR3 sequence (DNA): TGTGCCAGCAGTTACTCCCCAGGGGAGGCCAACGTCCTGACTTTC.

V is TRBV11-2 and J is TRBJ2-7; D might be TRBD1 (6 bases). Germline V lookup: CDR1 SGHAT, CDR2 FQNNGV. Trimming stripped 5 bases from V and 0 bases from J, with 14 bases between. CDR3 length equals 15 residues. The CDR3, as DNA: TGTGCCAGCAGCCCGGACAGAGTAAGCTCCTACGAGCAGTACTTC. This gives the protein CASSPDRVSSYEQYF.

V is TRBV4-1 and J is TRBJ2-1, with 7 bases aligning to TRBD2. After removal of 3 bases from V and 0 bases from J, the junction contained 8 bases not matched to a gene. The CDR3 totals 17 residues. Germline loops: CDR1 MGHRA, CDR2 YSYEKL. Written as DNA, the CDR3 is TGCGCCAGCAGCCACACAACTAGCGCGAGCTCCTACAATGAGCAGTTCTTC. Protein product: CASSHTTSASSYNEQFF.

This CDR3 is CASSRGQGEPQHF. The CDR3 DNA reads TGTGCCAGCAGTCGCGGACAGGGCGAGCCCCAGCATTTT. The V gene is TRBV6-4, the J gene TRBJ1-5, with 8 bases identical to TRBD1. Trimming cost V 5 bases and J 8 bases; bases outside gene matches: 5. This CDR3 is 13 amino acids long. The germline V gene has CDR1 MRHNA and CDR2 SNTAGT.